This section outlines one T cell receptor (beta chain) sequence together with its context. This CDR3 comprises 15 residues. Looked up from germline, CDR1 is SNHLY and CDR2 is FYNNEI. V was trimmed by 7 bases and J by 8 bases, leaving 23 bases between them. The sample belongs to a study of blood T cell repertoires in COVID-19. Study-level information: Spain, Italy and the United States supplied samples that represented acute and convalescent COVID-19. From T cells, B-cell-depleted T cells, or PBMCs came the material, which was cDNA or gDNA.

Assay: immunoSEQ multiplex PCR; the TCRdb copy retains only in-frame clones and omits some. The sample has 250,000 to 350,000 clones, 85% to 90% seen once; the top ten hold approximately 0.84%. The sequenced material came from peripheral blood. The sequence was obtained from a man aged 25 to 45 with acute or convalescent COVID-19. The chain carries TRBV2 and TRBJ1-2; D is uncertain. The CDR3 protein is CASTRRTADSVGYTF. The CDR3 bases are TGTGCCAGCACCAGGAGGACCGCGGATAGTGTGGGCTACACCTTC. The full variable domain, in which reference TRBV2 and TRBJ1-2 provide the parts outside the CDR3, is EPEVTQTPSHQVTQMGQEVILRCVPISNHLYFYWYRQILGQKVEFLVSFYNNEISEKSEIFDDQFSVERPDGSNFTLKIRSTKLEDSAMYFCASTRRTADSVGYTFGSGTRLTVV.